A single T cell receptor beta chain is shown here with its context. Its antigen target is currently unknown. The sample holds no much larger clone one base away, and base qualities are not on file. RNA was extracted with the RNeasy kit and about 0.5 to 1 ug was reverse transcribed using random hexamers. The immunoSEQ multiplex PCR assay, which covers 54 Vbeta and 13 Jbeta segments, was used to amplify TCR beta CDR3 regions. PCR amplification bias was corrected by using a synthetic template baseline for primer optimization and computational correction. For the original study's pipeline: Reads were annotated to V, D and J genes per IMGT and analyzed with immunoSEQ Analyzer, keeping only productive sequences. Clonality was calculated as one minus the Shannon entropy normalized by log2 of the number of productive unique sequences. For each patient and control, public and private clones were evaluated among the 100 most prevalent clones. Clones were defined as Susac-specific when absent from the healthy and MS cohorts, from about a thousand published viral clones and from other ImmuneACCESS disease sequences. TCRdb reworked the public reads: Q25 trimming with fastp, MiXCR clone assembly, productive beta chains retained. Entries that share a CDR3 protein sequence are merged under the most common genes and DNA. TCRdb's processing, not the study's, gives the V and J calls here. This sample comprises roughly 200,000 distinct CDR3 sequences, around 93% of them detected only once. The top ten clones comprise 0.07% to 0.095% of the sample.

The sample is drawn from a study of CD8 T cells in Susac syndrome (dated by TCRdb to between 2018 and 2021). Study-wide context: Whether CD8+ T cell activation and differentiation in Susac syndrome was antigen driven was tested using repertoire sequencing. The study at large found these results: The number of individuals in the TCR sequencing and HLA analysis was acknowledged as relatively small.

High-throughput TCR beta sequencing profiled peripheral blood CD8+ and CD4+ T cells from healthy donors, Susac syndrome patients and multiple sclerosis patients. Multiple sclerosis controls were treatment-naive patients with stable or active relapsing-remitting disease fulfilling revised McDonald criteria. CD8+ TEMRA cells were enriched by FACS, while bulk CD8+ and CD4+ T cells were purified by magnetic negative isolation. Blood was collected in EDTA tubes and processed within 24 hours, with PBMCs isolated through density gradient centrifugation. PBMCs intended for TCR sequencing were cryopreserved in liquid nitrogen and were subsequently thawed in a 37 degrees C water bath. The sorted or isolated CD4+, CD8+ and CD8+ TEMRA cells had a purity of 90% or higher. The CDR3 has 15 amino acids, counting the end cysteine and phenylalanine. Only CDR3 DNA remains: 45 bases, in frame from the first base. Deletion took 5 bases off V and 3 bases off J, with a span of 16 bases between the germline ends.

This sequence originates from a human donor with multiple sclerosis. What was sequenced was CD4+ T cells from PBMCs. The rearranged segments are TRBV12-3 or TRBV12-4 and TRBJ1-2; D gene: possibly TRBD1, on 6 matching bases. The DNA sequence reads TGTGCCAGCAGTCTCGACAGGTCTTCGTACTATGGCTACACCTTC. This translates into CASSLDRSSYYGYTF.